A single sample is the source of the 8 T cell receptor beta chains below, sequenced in a study of technical replicates of blood from several donors. The repertoire was sequenced with immunoSEQ multiplex PCR; TCRdb's copy has only in-frame clones and lacks some. The sample comprises around 70,000 clones, approximately 96% of which are singletons, and approximately 0.4% rests with the top ten. Sequencing used T cells isolated from PBMCs. These receptor sequences come from a human donor in good health.

The rearrangement links TRBV28 to TRBJ2-7, with 11 positions matching TRBD2. There are 16 residues in the CDR3. Germline-derived CDR1 and CDR2 are MDHEN and SYDVKM. Trimming removed 7 bases from V and 3 bases from J; junction bases left unmatched: 11. The CDR3 reads CASTLMTSGTFYEQYF. CDR3 coding DNA: TGTGCCAGCACCTTGATGACTAGCGGGACCTTCTACGAGCAGTACTTC.

The chain has TRBV2 and TRBJ2-5; 7 nucleotides line up with TRBD1. CDR1 SNHLY and CDR2 FYNNEI come from the germline V gene. V lost 7 bases to trimming and J lost 4 bases; unmatched junction nucleotides: 15. The CDR3 is made up of 16 amino acids. CDR3 sequence reads: CASTRRGQGDRETQYF. Written as DNA, the CDR3 is TGTGCCAGCACCCGTAGGGGGCAGGGAGATCGAGAGACCCAGTACTTC.

The V and J genes are TRBV18 and TRBJ2-2; D gene uncertain. The germline gives CDR1 KGHSH, CDR2 LQKENI. The germline V and J ends were trimmed by 5 bases and 2 bases, with 6 bases remaining between them. This CDR3 is 13 amino acids long. CDR3 in amino acids: CASSSYNTGELFF. The DNA of the CDR3 is TGTGCCAGCTCATCCTATAACACCGGGGAGCTGTTTTTT.

This chain joins TRBV6-5 and TRBJ2-7, with 16 bases identical to TRBD2. With 7 bases clipped from V and 6 bases from J, the junction kept 6 bases outside the gene matches. The germline CDR1 and CDR2 sequences are MNHEY and SVGAGI. The CDR3 is made up of 15 amino acids. The CDR3 spells CASIPGTSGRGEQYF. The CDR3 nucleotides read TGTGCCAGCATCCCGGGGACTAGCGGGAGGGGCGAGCAGTACTTC.

The rearrangement joins TRBV2 to TRBJ2-7; a weak D match, TRBD2 (6 bases). V was pared by 6 bases and J by 6 bases, with 18 bases between. CDR1 is SNHLY and CDR2 is FYNNEI in the germline V gene. The CDR3 runs to 14 residues. The chain's CDR3 is CASSPSRGSSEQYF. CDR3 coding DNA: TGTGCCAGCAGCCCCAGTCGGGGGAGCTCCGAGCAGTACTTC.

The chain is built from TRBV6-5 and TRBJ1-4; weak D call: TRBD1 (6 bases). Trimming removed 3 bases from V and 6 bases from J, with 11 bases in between. In germline, CDR1 is MNHEY, CDR2 SVGAGI. This CDR3 comprises 14 residues. The CDR3 DNA follows: TGTGCCAGCAGTTATCAGGCAGGGGATGAAAAACTGTTTTTT. It is translated as CASSYQAGDEKLFF.

The V gene is TRBV11-3, the J gene TRBJ2-7; no clear D. V lost 3 bases and J lost 4, with 10 bases in between. The CDR3 has 13 residues. Germline loops: CDR1 SGHNT, CDR2 YENEEA. CDR3 nucleotide sequence: TGTGCCAGCAGCTTCCCGATGGCTTACGAGCAGTACTTC. Translated, it gives CASSFPMAYEQYF.

The gene calls are TRBV7-9 and TRBJ2-1, with 10 bases fitting TRBD2. This CDR3 comprises 14 residues. V shed 8 bases, J shed 2 bases, and the junction held 3 bases outside the gene matches. Germline V gene lookup returns CDR1 SEHNR and CDR2 FQNEAQ (reference sequence). The CDR3 loop reads CASQSGRAYNEQFF. The CDR3 nucleotides read TGTGCCAGCCAAAGCGGGAGGGCCTACAATGAGCAGTTCTTC.